This TCR beta chain was profiled in a study of cytomegalovirus exposure and HLA in healthy donors. The V segment lost 8 bases and the J segment 3 bases; nucleotides outside the gene matches: 13. CDR1 and CDR2 (germline): MNHEY, SMNVEV (reference sequence). The length of the CDR3 is 16 residues. Measured with immunoSEQ multiplex PCR; TCRdb has only the in-frame clones, and not every one. This sample yields 130,000 to 150,000 clones, of which around 88% are seen a single time; around 8% belongs to the top ten. The TCR was taken from a woman younger than 30 in good health and CMV-seropositive. The J gene is TRBJ1-1, the V gene TRBV27; 9 bases agree with TRBD1. The sequenced sample consisted of PBMCs. The CDR3 DNA follows: TGTGCCAGCTGGGCGGACAGGGGAAAGGGGGACACTGAAGCTTTCTTT. Protein sequence: CASWADRGKGDTEAFF.